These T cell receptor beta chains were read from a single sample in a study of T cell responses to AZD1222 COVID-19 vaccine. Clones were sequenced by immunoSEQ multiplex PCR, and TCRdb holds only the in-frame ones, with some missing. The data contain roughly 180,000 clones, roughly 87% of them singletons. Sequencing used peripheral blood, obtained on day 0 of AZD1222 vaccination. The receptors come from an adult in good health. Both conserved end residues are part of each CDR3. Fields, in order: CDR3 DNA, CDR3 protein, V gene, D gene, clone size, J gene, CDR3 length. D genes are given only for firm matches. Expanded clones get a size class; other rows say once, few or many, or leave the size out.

TGTGCCAGCAGACTATTGGGGGGGTCGAACACTGAAGCTTTCTTT CASRLLGGSNTEAFF TRBV27 . . TRBJ1-1 15
TGCAGCGTTGAACACGAGGGGGACTATGGCTACACCTTC CSVEHEGDYGYTF TRBV29-1 . . TRBJ1-2 13
TGTGCCAGCAGCGTAGTTTTGGCGAACACCGGGGAGCTGTTTTTT CASSVVLANTGELFF TRBV9 . . TRBJ2-2 15
TGTGCCAGCAGCCGACACTTGGACATGGGGACTAGCGGGAGGGCCGACGAGCAGTACTTC CASSRHLDMGTSGRADEQYF TRBV27 TRBD2 once TRBJ2-7 20
TGTGCCAGCAGCAGGCCGACAGGGGCGGGTGGCTACACCTTC CASSRPTGAGGYTF TRBV7-2 TRBD1 . TRBJ1-2 14
TGTGCCAGCAGTTCCCGGACTAGCGGGAGTGCAGATACGCAGTATTTT CASSSRTSGSADTQYF TRBV6-5 TRBD2 . TRBJ2-3 16
TGTGCCAGCTCACCACGGACTAGCGGGAGAGGTGCAGATACGCAGTATTTT CASSPRTSGRGADTQYF TRBV18 TRBD2 . TRBJ2-3 17
TGTGCCAGCAGCGAAGAGGGATCTGGGGCCAACGTCCTGACTTTC CASSEEGSGANVLTF TRBV7-8 . few TRBJ2-6 15
TGTGCCAGCAGCCAAGGTTCTAGGGTTTTCCAGCCCCAGCATTTT CASSQGSRVFQPQHF TRBV4-2 . few TRBJ1-5 15
TGTGCCAGCAACCGGGGAGCGACGGGCTACGAGCAGTACTTC CASNRGATGYEQYF TRBV27 . . TRBJ2-7 14
TGTGCCACCAGCACATCGACAGCGTACTATGGCTACACCTTC CATSTSTAYYGYTF TRBV15 . . TRBJ1-2 14
TGTGCCATCAGTGAGTCAGGGGGGTCAGATACGCAGTATTTT CAISESGGSDTQYF TRBV10-3 . . TRBJ2-3 14
TGCGCCAGCAGCTTGGTTCAGGGAGGGACCGGGGAGCTGTTTTTT CASSLVQGGTGELFF TRBV5-1 TRBD2 . TRBJ2-2 15
TGTGCCAGCAGCTTCCCCTTGGTGAACTACCAAGGAGGTCGGGACGAGCAGTACTTC CASSFPLVNYQGGRDEQYF TRBV11-3 . . TRBJ2-7 19
TGTGCCTGGAGTGTAGGGTCGGGACTAGCGGGATGGGCGAGAGGGACCCAGTACTTC CAWSVGSGLAGWARGTQYF TRBV30 TRBD2 once TRBJ2-5 19
TGTGCCAGCAGTTCCCCCGGGACAGTTAATTCACCCCTCCACTTT CASSSPGTVNSPLHF TRBV6-5 TRBD1 once TRBJ1-6 15
TGTGCCAGTGCTACAGGGTACGAAAAACTGTTTTTT CASATGYEKLFF TRBV19 . . TRBJ1-4 12
TGTGCCTGGAGCCTCAGGGAGGTCTACAATGAGCAGTTCTTC CAWSLREVYNEQFF TRBV30 . . TRBJ2-1 14
TGTGCCAGCAGCTGGAGGGAGACGAACACCGGGGAGCTGTTTTTT CASSWRETNTGELFF TRBV13 . once TRBJ2-2 15
TGTGCCAGCAGTTACTCGACTGCCTACGGAAACTATGGCTACACCTTC CASSYSTAYGNYGYTF TRBV6-5 . . TRBJ1-2 16
TGTGCCAGCTCACCCGACCTACACGGACAGGGCATGTATGGCTACACCTTC CASSPDLHGQGMYGYTF TRBV18 TRBD1 . TRBJ1-2 17
TGTGCCAGCAGCCGGGGCCTTAGCGGGGCCCAAGAGACCCAGTACTTC CASSRGLSGAQETQYF TRBV3-1/TRBV3-2 TRBD2 . TRBJ2-5 16
TGTGCCAGCACCAGGGTGGATGGGAACACCGGGGAGCTGTTTTTT CASTRVDGNTGELFF TRBV5-6 . . TRBJ2-2 15
TGTGCCAGCAGTGGGGACCTAGCGGGAGGCGGCGAGCAGTACTTC CASSGDLAGGGEQYF TRBV28 TRBD2 . TRBJ2-7 15
TGTGCCAGCTCACCAATGGCGGAAAGGTGGACCCAGTACTTC CASSPMAERWTQYF TRBV18 . few TRBJ2-5 14
TGTGCCAGCAGCTTAGTAGGCAGGGGGCGTTGGGACTATGGCTACACCTTC CASSLVGRGRWDYGYTF TRBV7-8 TRBD1 . TRBJ1-2 17
TGTGCCAGCAGTTTGGAGGGGAGGGAGGAAAAACTGTTTTTT CASSLEGREEKLFF TRBV28 . once TRBJ1-4 14
TGTGCCGGCCGAGACAGGGGAGTCACTGAAGCTTTCTTT CAGRDRGVTEAFF TRBV30 TRBD1 . TRBJ1-1 13
TGTGCCAGCAGCGGTAGCGGCTACGAGCAGTACTTC CASSGSGYEQYF TRBV9 . . TRBJ2-7 12
TGCAGCGTTAGCCCCCGACAGGCCTACACTGAAGCTTTCTTT CSVSPRQAYTEAFF TRBV29-1 . . TRBJ1-1 14
TGCGCCAGCAGCATCGGACAGGAATTACTAGTCGGGGATGGCTACACCTTC CASSIGQELLVGDGYTF TRBV5-1 TRBD1 . TRBJ1-2 17
TGTGCCAGCAGTTGGGGGGGCGGTGTCCAGCTTAAACTGTTTTTT CASSWGGGVQLKLFF TRBV6-5 . . TRBJ1-4 15
TGTGCCAGCAGTGACGGTACTAGCGTCTACAATGAGCAGTTCTTC CASSDGTSVYNEQFF TRBV6-4 TRBD2 once TRBJ2-1 15
TGTGCCAGCAGTTACGACAGGGGGAATTCACCCCTCCACTTT CASSYDRGNSPLHF TRBV6-5 TRBD1 . TRBJ1-6 14